Each of the 7 T cell receptor beta chains below was sequenced from the same sample in a study of long-term antiretroviral therapy in people with HIV. A v3.0 immunoSEQ assay was performed at survey level. TCRdb's table, derived via immunoSEQ multiplex PCR, lists solely in-frame clones and lacks some. The sample contains more than 9,500 clones, about 80% of which appear only once. Sequencing used unsorted PBMCs, obtained around 3.1 years before starting antiretroviral therapy. All receptors derive from a man aged 35 to 55 with HIV.

The J gene is TRBJ2-5, the V gene TRBV18, with D unclear. Trimming pared 2 bases from V and 5 bases from J, leaving 12 bases between. This CDR3 comprises 14 residues. Germline CDR1 KGHSH, CDR2 LQKENI. The CDR3 is CASSPVRDGETQYF. CDR3 DNA: TGTGCCAGCTCACCAGTAAGGGATGGGGAGACCCAGTACTTC.

This clone occurred a few times. The V call is TRBV7-9, the J call TRBJ2-6; 7 bases are a match to TRBD1. CDR3 length equals 17 residues. J was trimmed by 0 bases and V by 6 bases; bases with no gene match: 8. CDR1 is SEHNR, CDR2 FQNEAQ, per germline (reference sequence). The CDR3 spells CASSRTGELSGANVLTF. The CDR3, as DNA: TGTGCCAGCAGTAGGACAGGAGAACTCTCTGGGGCCAACGTCCTGACTTTC.

V is TRBV19 and J is TRBJ2-6, with 9 bases aligning to TRBD1. Germline V gene lookup returns CDR1 LNHDA and CDR2 SQIVND (reference sequence). The V segment lost 5 bases and the J segment 3 bases; nucleotides outside the gene matches: 8. CDR3 length: 17 amino acids. CDR3: CASSVETGGFGANVLTF. The CDR3 nucleotides are TGTGCCAGTAGTGTCGAAACAGGGGGCTTTGGGGCCAACGTCCTGACTTTC.

J is TRBJ2-1 and V is TRBV28; D is unresolved. Trimming took 3 bases from V and 8 from J, leaving 8 bases between them. The CDR3 sequence is 12 residues long. The germline V gene has CDR1 MDHEN and CDR2 SYDVKM. Here the CDR3 reads CASSLTFYEQFF. Here the CDR3 DNA reads TGTGCCAGCAGTTTGACCTTCTATGAGCAGTTCTTC. The variable domain in full, completed from reference TRBV28 and TRBJ2-1, reads DVKVTQSSRYLVKRTGEKVFLECVQDMDHENMFWYRQDPGLGLRLIYFSYDVKMKEKGDIPEGYSVSREKKERFSLILESASTNQTSMYLCASSLTFYEQFFGPGTRLTVL.

This clone was detected only once. The gene calls are TRBV5-6 and TRBJ1-1; possibly TRBD1 for D (6 bases). Deletions cut 0 bases from V and 0 bases from J, with 12 bases between. Germline CDR1 reads SGHDT; CDR2 reads YYEEEE. The CDR3 runs 16 residues. CDR3 region: CASSLDRAGVNTEAFF. The CDR3 DNA is TGTGCCAGCAGCTTGGATCGGGCAGGGGTGAACACTGAAGCTTTCTTT.

The J gene is TRBJ2-4, the V gene TRBV6-1; perhaps TRBD1 as D (6 bases). CDR1 and CDR2 (germline): MNHNS, SASEGT. Trimming removed 2 bases from V and 15 bases from J, with 14 bases in between. CDR3 length: 12 residues. CDR3: CASSEPTGHPYF. CDR3 bases: TGTGCCAGCAGTGAACCCACAGGGCACCCGTACTTC.

Only a few counts were recorded for this clone. This sequence joins TRBV7-9 and TRBJ1-5, with 8 nucleotides matching TRBD1. Trimming took 4 bases from V and 4 from J; bases not matched to a gene: 3. Germline V CDR1 and CDR2: SEHNR, FQNEAQ (reference sequence). The length of the CDR3 is 14 residues. The CDR3 DNA is TGTGCCAGCAGCTCCCGGGACAGGAATCAGCCCCAGCATTTT. It specifies CASSSRDRNQPQHF.